These 18 T cell receptor beta chains share one sample of origin, sequenced in a study of CD8 T cells in Susac syndrome. Random hexamers served to reverse transcribe roughly 0.5 to 1 ug RNA. TCRdb called the immunoSEQ multiplex PCR reads again in MiXCR, with one record for every CDR3 protein. The sample lists roughly 190,000 distinct CDR3 sequences; roughly 95% were seen once. Sample: CD4+ T cells from PBMCs. Source of these receptors: a human donor with Susac syndrome.

The chain couples TRBV15 to TRBJ2-7, with D hard to call. Germline V gene lookup returns CDR1 LNHNV and CDR2 YYDKDF (reference sequence). CDR3 length: 13 residues. V gave up 3 bases and J gave up 1 base, with 7 bases separating them. CDR3 nucleotides: TGTGCCACCAGCAGGGAGCCATCCTACGAGCAGTACTTC. As protein: CATSREPSYEQYF. The whole variable domain, remainder taken from reference TRBV15 and TRBJ2-7, is DAMVIQNPRYQVTQFGKPVTLSCSQTLNHNVMYWYQQKSSQAPKLLFHYYDKDFNNEADTPDNFQSRRPNTSFCFLDIRSPGLGDTAMYLCATSREPSYEQYFGPGTRLTVT.

The CDR3 reads CASSYGTGGRWFF. Here the CDR3 DNA reads TGTGCCAGCAGTTACGGGACAGGGGGCAGGTGGTTCTTC. The chain employs TRBV6-2 or TRBV6-3 and TRBJ2-1; TRBD1 matches at 12 bases. The CDR3 spans 13 residues. The V and J ends lost 2 bases and 15 bases, in that order; junction bases with no gene match: 5. CDR1 and CDR2 from the germline V gene are MNHEY and SVGEGT.

This rearrangement joins TRBV20-1 to TRBJ2-5, with D unclear. Germline-derived CDR1 and CDR2 are DFQATT and SNEGSKA (reference sequence). Trimming shortened V by 4 bases and J by 5 bases, and 14 bases separated the two germline ends. The CDR3 extends over 13 amino acids. This CDR3 is CSAIRTAPETQYF. The CDR3 coding sequence is TGCAGTGCTATACGGACGGCGCCGGAGACCCAGTACTTC.

The chain employs TRBV27 and TRBJ1-4; D remains unclear. Looked up from germline, CDR1 is MNHEY and CDR2 is SMNVEV (reference sequence). The CDR3 runs to 13 residues. V lost 7 bases and J lost 7, with 13 bases in between. As DNA, the CDR3 is TGTGCCAGCACCCACTTCGTCGGTGAAAAACTGTTTTTT. This codes for CASTHFVGEKLFF. Variable domain in full (rest from reference TRBV27 and TRBJ1-4): EAQVTQNPRYLITVTGKKLTVTCSQNMNHEYMSWYRQDPGLGLRQIYYSMNVEVTDKGDVPEGYKVSRKEKRNFPLILESPSPNQTSLYFCASTHFVGEKLFFGSGTQLSVL.

V gene TRBV5-1 combines with J gene TRBJ2-1; TRBD1 agrees at 8 bases. The V segment lost 3 bases and the J segment 10 bases; nucleotides outside the gene matches: 12. The CDR3 spans 15 residues. CDR1 and CDR2 (germline): SGHRS, YFSETQ. Written as DNA, the CDR3 is TGCGCCAGCAGCTCAGCCGGGACAGGTATGAGCGAGCAGTTCTTC. This sequence encodes CASSSAGTGMSEQFF.

This clonotype was seen just once. CDR3 bases: TGTGCCAGCAGCCTACCGGGATCTGAAGCTTTCTTT. Its protein product is CASSLPGSEAFF. This chain connects TRBV3-1 to TRBJ1-1; D uncertain. The CDR3 covers 12 residues. The ends were cut back, 4 bases at V and 6 bases at J, with 9 bases in the middle. Germline-derived CDR1 and CDR2 are LGHDT and YNNKEL (reference sequence). Looking up the rest from reference TRBV3-1 and TRBJ1-1 gives the full variable domain: DTAVSQTPKYLVTQMGNDKSIKCEQNLGHDTMYWYKQDSKKFLKIMFSYNNKELIINETVPNRFSPKSPDKAHLNLHINSLELGDSAVYFCASSLPGSEAFFGQGTRLTVV.

This sequence joins TRBV30 and TRBJ1-5; 9 bases align to TRBD1. There are 16 residues in the CDR3. CDR1 is GTSNPN, CDR2 SVGIG, per germline (reference sequence). The junction had 7 bases not matched to a gene; V was cut back by 2 bases and J by 2 bases. CDR3 protein: CAWSTNRGLGNQPQHF. In nucleotides, the CDR3 is TGTGCCTGGAGTACTAACAGGGGGCTGGGCAATCAGCCCCAGCATTTT.

For the CDR3, the DNA is TGTGCCAGCAGCTTAGGTGGGGGGCCCGGGGGTTCCTACGAGCAGTACTTC. It specifies CASSLGGGPGGSYEQYF. V is TRBV11-2 and J is TRBJ2-7; D is possibly TRBD1 or TRBD2 (6 bases each). Trimming took 1 base from V and 1 from J, leaving 17 bases between them. The CDR3 extends over 17 amino acids. Germline CDR1 reads SGHAT; CDR2 reads FQNNGV.

The V call is TRBV11-3, the J call TRBJ2-1; no clear D. The CDR3 is 12 residues long. Germline V CDR1 and CDR2: SGHNT, YENEEA. Trimming removed 5 bases from V and 9 bases from J, with 11 bases in between. The CDR3 sequence: CASSTDTTEQFF. The DNA for the CDR3 is TGTGCCAGCAGCACAGACACTACTGAGCAGTTCTTC.

V and J are TRBV5-1 and TRBJ2-2; D unclear. This CDR3 region has 13 residues. The germline V and J ends were trimmed by 0 bases and 9 bases, with 9 bases remaining between them. Germline CDR1 reads SGHRS; CDR2 reads YFSETQ. CDR3 sequence reads: CASSLEPSRELFF. DNA for the CDR3: TGCGCCAGCAGCTTGGAACCGTCCCGGGAGCTGTTTTTT.

The chain has TRBV5-1 and TRBJ2-3; D might be TRBD2 (7 bases). V was trimmed by 2 bases and J by 0 bases, leaving 13 bases between them. Germline lookup yields CDR1 SGHRS and CDR2 YFSETQ. This CDR3 is built from 16 residues. CDR3 residues: CASSFDGGRSTDTQYF. CDR3 nucleotide sequence: TGCGCCAGCAGCTTCGACGGGGGGCGTAGCACAGATACGCAGTATTTT.

The rearrangement links TRBV7-9 to TRBJ2-5; D not certain. The CDR3 length is 17 residues. V was clipped by 1 base and J by 1 base, with 16 bases between them. Germline CDR1 and CDR2: SEHNR and FQNEAQ (reference sequence). In nucleotides, the CDR3 is TGTGCCAGCAGCTTAGACCCGCTTTGGTCGTTCCAAGAGACCCAGTACTTC. This sequence encodes CASSLDPLWSFQETQYF.

This rearrangement joins TRBV12-3 or TRBV12-4 to TRBJ2-3; 10 bases fit TRBD2. Trimming cost V 5 bases and J 1 base; bases outside gene matches: 3. The CDR3 runs 15 residues. The CDR3, as DNA: TGTGCCAGCAGTCCTAGCGGGGGCCGCACAGATACGCAGTATTTT. Translation gives CASSPSGGRTDTQYF.

This chain joins TRBV7-3 and TRBJ2-2; D may be TRBD2 (5 bases). Trimming removed 6 bases at V and 7 bases at J, with 15 bases between. The length of the CDR3 is 14 residues. Per the germline V gene, CDR1 is SGHTA and CDR2 is FQGTGA. The CDR3 DNA reads as TGTGCCAGCAGGAGGGATCCCCGGGGCGGGGAGCTGTTTTTT. It is translated as CASRRDPRGGELFF.

This clonotype has a handful of counts. The rearrangement joins TRBV7-9 to TRBJ2-3; 7 positions match TRBD1. The CDR3 contains 13 residues. With 5 bases clipped from V and 3 bases from J, the junction kept 2 bases outside the gene matches. Germline CDR1 and CDR2: SEHNR and FQNEAQ (reference sequence). The DNA of the CDR3 is TGTGCCAGCAGCCGGGACAGTACAGATACGCAGTATTTT. Its translation: CASSRDSTDTQYF.

The J gene is TRBJ2-1, the V gene TRBV29-1; 8 bases fit TRBD2. The V gene end was trimmed by 4 bases and the J gene end by 2 bases; junction bases not matched to a gene: 4. CDR1 and CDR2 (germline): SQVTM, ANQGSEA. This CDR3 is built from 14 residues. CDR3 in DNA: TGCAGCGTTGGACGGGGGGGCCCCTACAATGAGCAGTTCTTC. It is translated as CSVGRGGPYNEQFF.

The chain links TRBV18 to TRBJ1-5; no definite D call. V lost 0 bases and J lost 4, with 4 bases in between. Germline CDR1 reads KGHSH; CDR2 reads LQKENI. This CDR3 region has 13 residues. The CDR3 DNA sequence: TGTGCCAGCTCACCACCGGAGAATCAGCCCCAGCATTTT. The encoded protein is CASSPPENQPQHF.

V and J are TRBV4-1 and TRBJ1-6, with D unclear. The V gene lost 1 base and the J gene lost 6 bases, with 13 bases spanning the gap. In germline, CDR1 is MGHRA, CDR2 YSYEKL. The CDR3 loop spans 16 amino acids. The CDR3 region has the DNA TGCGCCAGCAGCCAAGTTGCCGGGGTCGGTAATTCACCCCTCCACTTT. Its protein product is CASSQVAGVGNSPLHF.